Listed below are T cell receptor beta chains from one sample, sequenced in a study of blood T cell repertoires in COVID-19. The repertoire was sequenced with immunoSEQ multiplex PCR; TCRdb's copy has only in-frame clones and lacks some. The sample shows roughly 150,000 clones, about four fifths of them seen only once. Sequenced: peripheral blood. The receptors shown here come from a woman of 80 years or more with acute or convalescent COVID-19. Each CDR3 is given with its conserved first and last residue. D genes are given only for firm matches.

j_gene | d_gene | v_gene | len | CDR3nt | CDR3aa
TRBJ1-3 | NA | TRBV19 | 15 | TGTGCCAGTAGTATAGCCCCGACTGGGGGAAACACCATATATTTT | CASSIAPTGGNTIYF
TRBJ1-5 | TRBD1 | TRBV5-8 | 16 | TGTGCCAGCAGCTGGAGGGGGACAGGGCGCCCTCAGCCCCAGCATTTT | CASSWRGTGRPQPQHF
TRBJ2-7 | TRBD1 | TRBV12-3/TRBV12-4 | 13 | TGTGCCAGCAGACTGGGGACAGGCGTCGAGCAGTACTTC | CASRLGTGVEQYF
TRBJ1-2 | NA | TRBV2 | 13 | TGTGCCAGCAGTGGAGGGGGGGCCTGGGGCTACACCTTC | CASSGGGAWGYTF
TRBJ1-1 | NA | TRBV27 | 14 | TGTGCCAGCAGTTTGGCAGGGCTTAACACTGAAGCTTTCTTT | CASSLAGLNTEAFF
TRBJ1-6 | TRBD1 | TRBV11-2 | 13 | TGTGCCAGCAGCTTCCTTCCTGGGGACAGGGGTCACTTT | CASSFLPGDRGHF
TRBJ1-4 | NA | TRBV7-6 | 11 | TGTGCCAGTCGGACGGGGGAAAAACTGTTTTTT | CASRTGEKLFF
TRBJ2-1 | TRBD1 | TRBV7-2 | 13 | TGTGCCAGCAGCCCCGGGACAGGGTATGAGCAGTTCTTC | CASSPGTGYEQFF
TRBJ1-6 | NA | TRBV2 | 14 | TGTGCCAGCAGTGACGACAGGTCGTGGGGGGGCCTCCACTTT | CASSDDRSWGGLHF
TRBJ1-2 | NA | TRBV18 | 15 | TGTGCCAGCTCATCTCAAGAACAGGAGAACTATGGCTACACCTTC | CASSSQEQENYGYTF
TRBJ2-1 | TRBD2 | TRBV2 | 15 | TGTGCCAGCAGTTCCCTAGCGGGGGGGTACAATGAGCAGTTCTTC | CASSSLAGGYNEQFF
TRBJ1-1 | NA | TRBV6-1 | 15 | TGTGCCAGCAGTGAATTGGCGGCAGTGAACACTGAAGCTTTCTTT | CASSELAAVNTEAFF
TRBJ1-1 | TRBD1 | TRBV19 | 16 | TGTGCCAGTAGTATAGGGACAGGGAATTGGCGCACTGAAGCTTTCTTT | CASSIGTGNWRTEAFF
TRBJ2-1 | NA | TRBV28 | 12 | TGTGCCAGCAGCAGGACAGTCAATGAGCAGTTCTTC | CASSRTVNEQFF
TRBJ2-3 | TRBD1 | TRBV29-1 | 14 | TGCAGCGTTGAGGGCCCAGGGGGTAGAGATACGCAGTATTTT | CSVEGPGGRDTQYF
TRBJ1-3 | TRBD1 | TRBV2 | 14 | TGTGCCAGCAGGAAAACAGGGGTGGGAAACACCATATATTTT | CASRKTGVGNTIYF